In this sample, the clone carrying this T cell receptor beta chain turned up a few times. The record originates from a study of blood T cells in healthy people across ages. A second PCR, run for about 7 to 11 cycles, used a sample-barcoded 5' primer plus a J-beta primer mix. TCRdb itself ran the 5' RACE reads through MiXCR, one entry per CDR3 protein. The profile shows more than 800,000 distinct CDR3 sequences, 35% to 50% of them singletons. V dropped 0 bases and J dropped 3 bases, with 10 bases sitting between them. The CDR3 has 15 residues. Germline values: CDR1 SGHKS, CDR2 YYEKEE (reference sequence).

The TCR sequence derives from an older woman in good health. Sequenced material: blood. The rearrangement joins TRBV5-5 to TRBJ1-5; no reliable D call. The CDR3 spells CASSLGSVYNQPQHF. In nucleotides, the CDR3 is TGTGCCAGCAGCTTGGGGTCAGTTTACAATCAGCCCCAGCATTTT.